This T cell receptor beta chain emerged from a study of CD8 T cells in ankylosing spondylitis. MiXCR, run by TCRdb on the 5' RACE reads, gives a single entry per CDR3 protein. The repertoire holds hundreds of thousands of distinct CDR3 sequences, with around 20% as singletons. V lost 6 bases and J lost 1; bases outside the gene matches: 2. CDR1 and CDR2 from the germline V gene are SGDLS and YYNGEE. The CDR3 runs 13 residues. This clonotype was obtained from a female donor with ankylosing spondylitis or in good health (not recorded which). The rearrangement joins TRBV9 to TRBJ1-1; TRBD1 matches 8 bases. The sample taken for sequencing was blood, either unsorted or a sorted T cell fraction (not recorded which). CDR3 sequence reads: CASTQGANTEAFF. The CDR3 region has the DNA TGTGCCAGCACCCAGGGGGCGAACACTGAAGCTTTCTTT.